Sequencing of this T cell receptor beta chain was carried out in a study of cytomegalovirus exposure and HLA in healthy donors. The donors comprised healthy bone marrow donors. V gave up 9 bases and J gave up 14 bases, with 20 bases separating them. CDR1 and CDR2 from the germline V gene are LNHDA and SQIVND (reference sequence). CDR3 length: 12 amino acids. PCR was performed using 60 Vbeta and 13 Jbeta primers. Sequenced by immunoSEQ multiplex PCR; TCRdb stores in-frame clones only, minus some. This sample's table reports fewer than 85,000 clones. With regard to this clone: Its target is not known.

The study's findings and limits: Analysis performed later showed TCR beta chains linked to HLA being more clonally expanded than equally common others. The only immune exposure information that was available was CMV serostatus.

Sequenced: PBMCs. The sequence was obtained from a man aged 30 to 45 in good health and CMV-seronegative. This chain joins TRBV19 and TRBJ1-5; a weak D match, TRBD1 (5 bases). This chain's CDR3 is CASGWGDHREHF. As DNA, the CDR3 is TGTGCCAGCGGCTGGGGGGACCATAGGGAGCATTTT.